In this sample, the clone carrying this T cell receptor (beta chain) turned up once. The antigen is not known. The source of the sample is a study of long-term antiretroviral therapy in people with HIV. Germline V gene sequence: CDR1 SEHNR, CDR2 FQNEAQ (reference sequence). V was pared by 4 bases and J by 2 bases, with 17 bases between. The CDR3 runs to 16 residues. At the survey level, the v3.0 immunoSEQ assay was run. Sequencing efforts were directed toward roughly 40,000-55,000 T-cell genomes per sample. Data came from immunoSEQ multiplex PCR; TCRdb stores just in-frame clones and leaves some out. Here the sample spans 32,000 or so clones, 60% to 85% being singletons. The study's findings and limits: Pre-ART clonal expansion yielded clones that dominated the repertoire at all time points. Whereas controls had wider CDR3 length ranges, HIV repertoires had narrower ones.

This sequence originates from a woman aged 45-60 years with HIV. The material sequenced was unsorted PBMCs, taken 2 years after starting antiretroviral therapy. The J gene is TRBJ2-5, the V gene TRBV7-9, with a weak D call TRBD2 (5 bases). The CDR3 region is CASSSRSDGNQETQYF. As DNA, the CDR3 is TGTGCCAGCAGCTCCCGTAGCGACGGGAATCAAGAGACCCAGTACTTC.